The 18 T cell receptor beta chains below come from one sample, sequenced in a study of cytomegalovirus exposure and HLA in healthy donors. Measured with immunoSEQ multiplex PCR; TCRdb has only the in-frame clones, and not every one. The sample includes 65,000 to 80,000 clones, approximately 95% seen only once; the top ten take over 2%. Sequenced input: PBMCs. These receptors were obtained from a woman younger than 30 in good health and CMV-seronegative.

The chain carries TRBV5-1 and TRBJ2-5; 7 bases are shared with TRBD2. CDR1 is SGHRS and CDR2 is YFSETQ in the germline V gene. This CDR3 is built from 14 residues. V gave up 3 bases and J gave up 5 bases; unmatched junction bases: 7. The CDR3 reads CASSYGLVPETQYF. The DNA of the CDR3 is TGCGCCAGCAGCTACGGACTAGTCCCGGAGACCCAGTACTTC.

Only one count was recorded for this clone. This chain connects TRBV7-9 to TRBJ1-1; 7 nucleotides align to TRBD1. J was trimmed by 2 bases and V by 5 bases; bases with no gene match: 5. Looked up from germline, CDR1 is SEHNR and CDR2 is FQNEAQ (reference sequence). The CDR3 runs to 14 residues. The CDR3 sequence: CASSTSGGNTEAFF. The CDR3 nucleotides are TGTGCCAGCAGCACCTCAGGGGGAAACACTGAAGCTTTCTTT.

The chain uses TRBV28 and TRBJ2-7, with D perhaps TRBD1 (6 bases). The germline V and J ends were trimmed by 2 bases and 5 bases, with 16 bases remaining between them. Germline V lookup: CDR1 MDHEN, CDR2 SYDVKM. This CDR3 is built from 15 residues. The CDR3 region has the DNA TGTGCCAGCAGTTTACTGGCAGGGGATATGAACGAGCAGTACTTC. Residues: CASSLLAGDMNEQYF.

This clone appeared once. The junction and the germline gene differ at one end; a read error may be behind it. This rearrangement joins TRBV7-2 to TRBJ2-7, with 8 bases lining up with TRBD2. Germline V CDR1 and CDR2: SGHTA, FQGNSA. CDR3 length: 17 amino acids. The CDR3 DNA follows: TGTGCCAGCAGCTTAGGATACTGGACTAGCCCCTCCCACGAGCAGTACTTC. This encodes CASSLGYWTSPSHEQYF.

CDR3 DNA: TGTGCCAGCAGCTCAGGGACTAGCGGGAGGGTATTCTACAATGAGCAGTTCTTC. Its translation is CASSSGTSGRVFYNEQFF. The chain recombines TRBV9 with TRBJ2-1, with 16 bases that match TRBD2. After removal of 4 bases from V and 3 bases from J, the junction contained 7 bases not matched to a gene. The CDR3 consists of 18 residues. Germline CDR1 is SGDLS and CDR2 is YYNGEE.

This clone is labeled as medium-sized (0.01 to 0.1%). V gene TRBV11-3 combines with J gene TRBJ2-3; 13 bases are a match to TRBD2. CDR3 length: 17 amino acids. Germline V gives CDR1 SGHNT, CDR2 YENEEA. V trimming: 5 bases; J trimming: 3 bases; junction bases outside the gene matches: 8. This CDR3 is CASSPGGTSGTTDTQYF. CDR3 in DNA: TGTGCCAGCAGCCCGGGGGGGACTAGCGGGACGACAGATACGCAGTATTTT.

This rearrangement joins TRBV5-6 to TRBJ1-2; the D is unclear. Germline assignment: CDR1 SGHDT and CDR2 YYEEEE. The CDR3 is 11 amino acids. Deletions cut 6 bases from V and 4 bases from J, with 7 bases between. CDR3 nucleotide sequence: TGTGCCAGCAACTCCCGCTATGGCTACACCTTC. Residues: CASNSRYGYTF.

The chain recombines TRBV7-6 with TRBJ2-7, with D unclear. Germline CDR1 SGHVS, CDR2 FNYEAQ. The CDR3 runs 11 residues. V was trimmed by 5 bases and J by 5 bases, leaving 7 bases between them. CDR3 loop: CASSNRNEQYF. In nucleotides, the CDR3 is TGTGCCAGCAGCAACAGAAACGAGCAGTACTTC.

The rearrangement uses TRBV9 and TRBJ1-2; D is ambiguous. V lost 2 bases and J lost 1, with 12 bases in between. CDR1 SGDLS and CDR2 YYNGEE come from the germline V gene. The CDR3 spans 15 residues. This CDR3 is CASSVRQANNYGYTF. In DNA, the CDR3 is TGTGCCAGCAGCGTCCGGCAGGCGAATAACTATGGCTACACCTTC.

The CDR3 region is CASSFGLARSGANVLTF. The CDR3 DNA reads TGTGCCAGCAGCTTTGGACTGGCACGGTCTGGGGCCAACGTCCTGACTTTC. The chain employs TRBV7-9 and TRBJ2-6, with D possibly matching TRBD2 (5 bases). This CDR3 is built from 17 residues. Deletions cut 3 bases from V and 1 base from J, with 13 bases between. The germline CDR1 and CDR2 sequences are SEHNR and FQNEAQ (reference sequence).

CDR3: CASSLRLDLGDEQFF. The DNA of the CDR3 is TGCGCCAGCAGCCTGAGACTAGACCTCGGCGATGAGCAGTTCTTC. The J gene is TRBJ2-1, the V gene TRBV5-1; TRBD2 might be the D (6 bases). Germline CDR1 and CDR2: SGHRS and YFSETQ. CDR3 length: 15 residues. Trimming removed 4 bases at V and 8 bases at J, with 19 bases between.

V usage is TRBV2 and J usage is TRBJ1-6; 12 nucleotides agree with TRBD1. This CDR3 is 16 amino acids long. Trimming at V came to 6 bases and at J to 6 bases, leaving 6 bases not matched to a gene. Germline-derived CDR1 and CDR2 are SNHLY and FYNNEI. CDR3 nucleotides: TGTGCCAGCAGACCGGGACAGGGGGCGCGTAATTCACCCCTCCACTTT. Residues: CASRPGQGARNSPLHF.

V gene TRBV18 combines with J gene TRBJ2-2; 9 bases agree with TRBD2. CDR1 is KGHSH and CDR2 is LQKENI in the germline V gene. This CDR3 has 16 residues. With 3 bases clipped from V and 5 bases from J, the junction kept 7 bases outside the gene matches. The chain's CDR3 is CASSPIVAGETGELFF. The CDR3 DNA is TGTGCCAGCTCACCGATAGTAGCGGGGGAGACCGGGGAGCTGTTTTTT.

This sequence joins TRBV10-2 and TRBJ2-7, with TRBD2 matching 8 bases. The ends lost 3 bases at V and 1 base at J; junction bases unmatched: 5. This CDR3 region has 15 residues. Germline V lookup: CDR1 WSHSY, CDR2 SAAADI. CDR3 sequence (DNA): TGCGCCAGCAGTGATGCGGGAGGTCTATCCTACGAGCAGTACTTC. Translated: CASSDAGGLSYEQYF.

This clone appeared once. The V gene is TRBV5-4, the J gene TRBJ2-7; TRBD1 matches 11 bases. CDR1 SGHNT and CDR2 YYREEE come from the germline V gene (reference sequence). This CDR3 is built from 12 residues. V shed 6 bases and J 6 bases; nucleotides not matched to a gene: 2. This CDR3 reads CASTGTGGEQYF. As DNA, the CDR3 is TGTGCCAGCACCGGGACAGGGGGCGAGCAGTACTTC.

The chain uses TRBV27 and TRBJ1-2; 7 bases match TRBD1. The junction had 6 bases not matched to a gene; V was cut back by 4 bases and J by 7 bases. CDR1 and CDR2 (germline): MNHEY, SMNVEV (reference sequence). CDR3 size: 13 residues. In DNA form, the CDR3 reads TGTGCCAGCAGTTCCACAGGGGCGGCTGGCTACACCTTC. Its protein product is CASSSTGAAGYTF.

The gene calls are TRBV7-9 and TRBJ2-7; 8 bases agree with TRBD1. The V and J ends lost 5 bases and 7 bases, in that order; junction bases with no gene match: 13. Germline V gene data show CDR1 as SEHNR and CDR2 as FQNEAQ (reference sequence). The CDR3 has 15 residues. DNA for the CDR3: TGTGCCAGCAGCCGATCTCGCCAGGGGGCTTCTGAGCAGTACTTC. Protein product: CASSRSRQGASEQYF.

This chain joins TRBV11-3 and TRBJ2-7, with TRBD1 matching 7 bases. The ends lost 6 bases at V and 0 bases at J; junction bases unmatched: 5. This CDR3 region has 14 residues. Germline assignment: CDR1 SGHNT and CDR2 YENEEA. The CDR3 DNA reads as TGTGCCAGCAGTTCGGGACAGAGCTCCTACGAGCAGTACTTC. This codes for CASSSGQSSYEQYF.